This entry describes one T cell receptor beta chain. Sequencing of TCR beta covered CD8+ and CD4+ T cells obtained from blood. The individuals used as controls were healthy donors who had been matched for both age and sex. Through negative isolation, CD4+ and CD8+ T cells were obtained, while TEMRA cells were enriched using FACS. The RNA input was about 0.5 to 1 ug, and it was reverse transcribed with random hexamers. By means of immunoSEQ multiplex PCR, TCR beta CDR3 spanning 54 Vbeta and 13 Jbeta underwent amplification. TCRdb re-called the immunoSEQ multiplex PCR reads with MiXCR, one entry per CDR3 protein. The sample shows 130,000 to 150,000 distinct CDR3 sequences, 94% of them seen only once. This entry comes from a study of CD8 T cells in Susac syndrome. V shed 2 bases and J 9 bases; nucleotides not matched to a gene: 4. Looked up from germline, CDR1 is MNHEY and CDR2 is SMNVEV (reference sequence). The CDR3 spans 13 residues.

The source is a human donor in good health. The chain uses TRBV27 and TRBJ1-1; 9 bases align to TRBD1. Sequences were obtained from CD4+ T cells from PBMCs. CDR3 DNA sequence: TGTGCCAGCAGTTTACGGGGACAGGGACAAGCTTTCTTT. It translates to CASSLRGQGQAFF.